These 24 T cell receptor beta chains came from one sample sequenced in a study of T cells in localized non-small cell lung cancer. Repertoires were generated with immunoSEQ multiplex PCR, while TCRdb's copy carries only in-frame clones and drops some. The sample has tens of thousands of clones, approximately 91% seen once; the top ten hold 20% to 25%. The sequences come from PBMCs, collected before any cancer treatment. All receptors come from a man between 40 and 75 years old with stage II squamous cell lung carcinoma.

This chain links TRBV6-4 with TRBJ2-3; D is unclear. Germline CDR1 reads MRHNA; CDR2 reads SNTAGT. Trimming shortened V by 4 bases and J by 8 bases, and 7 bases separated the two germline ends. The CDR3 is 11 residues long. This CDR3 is CASSGKSTQYF. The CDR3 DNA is TGTGCCAGCAGTGGGAAGAGTACGCAGTATTTT.

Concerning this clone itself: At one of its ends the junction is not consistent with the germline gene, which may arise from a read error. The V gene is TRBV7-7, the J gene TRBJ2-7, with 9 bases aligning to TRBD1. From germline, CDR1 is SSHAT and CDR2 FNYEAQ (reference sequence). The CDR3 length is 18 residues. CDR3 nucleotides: TGTGCTAGCAGCTTGGGGGACAGGGTTCTGCTACGATTAGTCGTAGGGTACTTC. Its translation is CASSLGDRVLLRLVVGYF. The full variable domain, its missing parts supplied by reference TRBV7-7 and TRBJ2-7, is GAGVSQSPRYKVTKRGQDVTLRCDPISSHATLYWYQQALGQGPEFLTYFNYEAQPDKSGLPSDRFSAERPEGSISTLTIQRTEQRDSAMYRCASSLGDRVLLRLVVGYFGPGTRLTVT.

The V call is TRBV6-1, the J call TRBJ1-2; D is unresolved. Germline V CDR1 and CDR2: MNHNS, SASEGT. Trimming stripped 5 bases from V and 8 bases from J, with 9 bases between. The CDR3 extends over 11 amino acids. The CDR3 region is CASSHAKGYTF. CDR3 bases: TGTGCCAGCAGTCACGCCAAAGGCTACACCTTC.

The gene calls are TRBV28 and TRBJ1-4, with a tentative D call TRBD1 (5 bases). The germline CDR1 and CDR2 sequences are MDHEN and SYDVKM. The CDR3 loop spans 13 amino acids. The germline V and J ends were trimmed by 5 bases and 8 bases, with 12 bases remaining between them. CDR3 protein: CASSRDPEEKLFF. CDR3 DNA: TGTGCCAGCAGTCGGGACCCTGAAGAAAAACTGTTTTTT.

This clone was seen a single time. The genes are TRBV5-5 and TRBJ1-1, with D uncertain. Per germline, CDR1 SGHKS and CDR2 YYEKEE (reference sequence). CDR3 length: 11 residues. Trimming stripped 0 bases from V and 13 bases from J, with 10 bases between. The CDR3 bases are TGTGCCAGCAGCTTGGGAGTAGATGATTTCTTT. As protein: CASSLGVDDFF.

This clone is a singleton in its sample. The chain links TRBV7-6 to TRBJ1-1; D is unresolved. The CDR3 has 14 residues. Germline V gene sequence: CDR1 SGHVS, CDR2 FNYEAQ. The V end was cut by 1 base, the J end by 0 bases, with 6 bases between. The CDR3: CASSLGQMNTEAFF. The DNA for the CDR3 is TGTGCCAGCAGCTTAGGGCAGATGAACACTGAAGCTTTCTTT. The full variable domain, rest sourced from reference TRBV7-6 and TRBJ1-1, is GAGVSQSPRYKVTKRGQDVALRCDPISGHVSLYWYRQALGQGPEFLTYFNYEAQQDKSGLPNDRFSAERPEGSISTLTIQRTEQRDSAMYRCASSLGQMNTEAFFGQGTRLTVV.

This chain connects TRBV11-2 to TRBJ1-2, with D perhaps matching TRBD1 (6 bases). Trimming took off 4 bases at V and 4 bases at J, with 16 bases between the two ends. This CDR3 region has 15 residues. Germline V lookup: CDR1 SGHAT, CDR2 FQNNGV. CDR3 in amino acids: CASSSPRGGRYGYTF. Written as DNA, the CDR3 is TGTGCCAGCAGCTCCCCCAGGGGCGGGCGCTATGGCTACACCTTC.

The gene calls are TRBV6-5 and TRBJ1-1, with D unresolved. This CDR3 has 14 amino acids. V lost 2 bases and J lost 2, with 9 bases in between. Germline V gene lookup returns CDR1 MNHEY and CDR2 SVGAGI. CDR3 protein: CASSYGQRNTEAFF. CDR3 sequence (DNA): TGTGCCAGCAGTTACGGTCAGCGCAACACTGAAGCTTTCTTT.

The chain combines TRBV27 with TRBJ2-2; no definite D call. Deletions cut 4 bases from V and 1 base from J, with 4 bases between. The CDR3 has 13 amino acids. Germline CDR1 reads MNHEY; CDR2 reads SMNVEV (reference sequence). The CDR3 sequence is CASSSLNTGELFF. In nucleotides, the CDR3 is TGTGCCAGCAGTTCCCTGAACACCGGGGAGCTGTTTTTT.

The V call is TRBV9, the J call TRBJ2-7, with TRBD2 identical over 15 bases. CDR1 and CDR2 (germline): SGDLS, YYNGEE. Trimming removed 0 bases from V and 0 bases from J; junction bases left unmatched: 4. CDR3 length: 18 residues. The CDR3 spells CASSVGTSGRASSYEQYF. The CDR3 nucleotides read TGTGCCAGCAGCGTAGGGACTAGCGGGAGGGCGAGCTCCTACGAGCAGTACTTC. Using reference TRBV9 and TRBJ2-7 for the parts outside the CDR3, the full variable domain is DSGVTQTPKHLITATGQRVTLRCSPRSGDLSVYWYQQSLDQGLQFLIQYYNGEERAKGNILERFSAQQFPDLHSELNLSSLELGDSALYFCASSVGTSGRASSYEQYFGPGTRLTVT.

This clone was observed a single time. As DNA, the CDR3 is TGTGCCTGGAGTAAAGAACGAACCGGGACAGGTTATGGCTACACCTTC. Translating it yields CAWSKERTGTGYGYTF. The genes are TRBV30 and TRBJ1-2; TRBD1 matches 8 bases. Germline lookup yields CDR1 GTSNPN and CDR2 SVGIG (reference sequence). CDR3 length: 16 amino acids. V gave up 2 bases and J gave up 5 bases; unmatched junction bases: 13.

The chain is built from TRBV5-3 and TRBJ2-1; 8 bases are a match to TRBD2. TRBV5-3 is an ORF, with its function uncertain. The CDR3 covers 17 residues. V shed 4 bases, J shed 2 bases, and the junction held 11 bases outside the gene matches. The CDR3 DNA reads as TGTGCCAGAAGCGATCACTTTATCGGGAGGGCCTACAATGAGCAGTTCTTC. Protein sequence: CARSDHFIGRAYNEQFF.

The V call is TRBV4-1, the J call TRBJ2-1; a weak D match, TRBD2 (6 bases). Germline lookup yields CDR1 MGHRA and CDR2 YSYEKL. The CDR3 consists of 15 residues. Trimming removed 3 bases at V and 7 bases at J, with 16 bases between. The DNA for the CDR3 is TGCGCCAGCAGCCAGGCTGGGGGGAGTGGTAATGAGCAGTTCTTC. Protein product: CASSQAGGSGNEQFF.

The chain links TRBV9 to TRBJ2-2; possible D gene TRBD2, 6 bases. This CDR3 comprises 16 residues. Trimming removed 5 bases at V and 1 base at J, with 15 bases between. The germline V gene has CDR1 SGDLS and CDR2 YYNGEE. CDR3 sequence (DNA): TGTGCCAGCAGTCAGGTTAGGGGAGGGAACACCGGGGAGCTGTTTTTT. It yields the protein CASSQVRGGNTGELFF.

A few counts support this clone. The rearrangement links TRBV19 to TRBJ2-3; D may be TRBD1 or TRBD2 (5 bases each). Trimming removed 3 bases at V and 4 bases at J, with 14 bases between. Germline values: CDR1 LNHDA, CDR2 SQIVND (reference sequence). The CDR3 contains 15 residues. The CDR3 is CASSIGGRTSDTQYF. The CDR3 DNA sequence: TGTGCCAGTAGTATTGGGGGACGAACCTCAGATACGCAGTATTTT.

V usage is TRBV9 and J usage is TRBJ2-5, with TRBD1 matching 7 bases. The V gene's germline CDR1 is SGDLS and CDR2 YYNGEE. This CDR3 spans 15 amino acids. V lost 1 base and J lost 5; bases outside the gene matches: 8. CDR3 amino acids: CASSVRDSGGETQYF. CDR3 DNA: TGTGCCAGCAGCGTAAGGGACAGCGGCGGGGAGACCCAGTACTTC.

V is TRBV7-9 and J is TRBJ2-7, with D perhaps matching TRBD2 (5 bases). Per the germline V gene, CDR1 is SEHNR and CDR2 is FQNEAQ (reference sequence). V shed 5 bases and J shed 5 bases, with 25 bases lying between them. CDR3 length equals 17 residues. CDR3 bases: TGTGCCAGCAGCGGTCGATCTTACTTCTCTCTCGGGAACGAGCAGTACTTC. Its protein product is CASSGRSYFSLGNEQYF.

The CDR3 loop is CASSPPLRLSSYNEQFF. The DNA for the CDR3 is TGTGCCAGCAGCCCCCCATTGAGGTTAAGCTCCTACAATGAGCAGTTCTTC. This sequence joins TRBV7-8 and TRBJ2-1; D is unresolved. Germline V gene lookup returns CDR1 SGHVS and CDR2 FQNEAQ. V lost 5 bases and J lost 0, with 17 bases in between. There are 17 residues in the CDR3.

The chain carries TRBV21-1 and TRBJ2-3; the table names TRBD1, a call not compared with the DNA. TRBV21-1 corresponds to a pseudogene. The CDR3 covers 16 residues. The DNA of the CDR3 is TGTGCCAGCAGCACACCGGGACAGGGGGCCTCAGATACGCAGTATTTT. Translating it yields CASSTPGQGASDTQYF.

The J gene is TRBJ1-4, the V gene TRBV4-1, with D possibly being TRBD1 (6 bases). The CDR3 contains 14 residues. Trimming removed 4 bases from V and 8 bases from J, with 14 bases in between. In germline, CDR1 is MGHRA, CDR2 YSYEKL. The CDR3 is CASSRGQLEEKLFF. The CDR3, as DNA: TGCGCCAGCAGCCGCGGACAGCTCGAGGAAAAACTGTTTTTT.

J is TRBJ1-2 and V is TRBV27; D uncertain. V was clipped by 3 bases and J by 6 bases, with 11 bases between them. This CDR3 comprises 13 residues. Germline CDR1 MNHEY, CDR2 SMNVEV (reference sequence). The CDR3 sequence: CASSFLAGNGYTF. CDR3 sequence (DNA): TGTGCCAGCAGTTTTTTGGCGGGTAATGGCTACACCTTC.

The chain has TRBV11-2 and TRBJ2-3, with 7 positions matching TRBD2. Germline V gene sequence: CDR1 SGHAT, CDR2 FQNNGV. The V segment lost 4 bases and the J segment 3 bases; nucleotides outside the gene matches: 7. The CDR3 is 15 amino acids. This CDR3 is CASSWEGRKTDTQYF. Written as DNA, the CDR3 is TGTGCCAGCAGCTGGGAGGGGCGAAAGACAGATACGCAGTATTTT.

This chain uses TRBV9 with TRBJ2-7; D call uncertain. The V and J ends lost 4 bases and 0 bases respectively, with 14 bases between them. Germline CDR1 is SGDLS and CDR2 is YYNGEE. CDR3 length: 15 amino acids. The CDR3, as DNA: TGTGCCAGCAGCCCGCTCGGTTTAGGCTCCTACGAGCAGTACTTC. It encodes CASSPLGLGSYEQYF.

CDR3 coding DNA: TGTGCCAGCAGCTTAGAAGGGGGAGAGAGCTCCCTAAGGCAGTACTTC. Translation gives CASSLEGGESSLRQYF. This rearrangement joins TRBV11-2 to TRBJ2-7; D is perhaps TRBD1 (6 bases). V dropped 0 bases and J dropped 9 bases, with 21 bases sitting between them. The V gene's germline CDR1 is SGHAT and CDR2 FQNNGV. The CDR3 extends over 16 amino acids. Full variable domain (remainder filled in from reference TRBV11-2 and TRBJ2-7): EAGVAQSPRYKIIEKRQSVAFWCNPISGHATLYWYQQILGQGPKLLIQFQNNGVVDDSQLPKDRFSAERLKGVDSTLKIQPAKLEDSAVYLCASSLEGGESSLRQYFGPGTRLTVT.